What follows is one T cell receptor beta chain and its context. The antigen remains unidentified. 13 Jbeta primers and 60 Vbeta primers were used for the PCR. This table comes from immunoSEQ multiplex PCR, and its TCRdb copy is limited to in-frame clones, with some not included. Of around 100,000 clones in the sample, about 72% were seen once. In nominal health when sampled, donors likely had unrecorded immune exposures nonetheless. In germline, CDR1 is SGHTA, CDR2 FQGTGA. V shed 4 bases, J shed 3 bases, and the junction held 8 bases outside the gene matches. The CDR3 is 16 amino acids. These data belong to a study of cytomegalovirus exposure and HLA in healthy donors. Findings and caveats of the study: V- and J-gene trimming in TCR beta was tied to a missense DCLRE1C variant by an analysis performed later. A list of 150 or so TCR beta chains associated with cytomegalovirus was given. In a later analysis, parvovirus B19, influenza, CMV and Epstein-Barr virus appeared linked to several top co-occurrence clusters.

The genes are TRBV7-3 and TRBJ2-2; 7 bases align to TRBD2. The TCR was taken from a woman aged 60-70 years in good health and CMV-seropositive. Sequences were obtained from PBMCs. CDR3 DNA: TGTGCCAGCAGCTCCCGGGGTAGCGGGCACACCGGGGAGCTGTTTTTT. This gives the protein CASSSRGSGHTGELFF.